This T cell receptor beta chain comes out of a study of cytomegalovirus exposure and HLA in healthy donors. Regarding the study as a whole: A later analysis showed TCR association rates differing by HLA locus, peaking at DRB1 and lowest at HLA-C.

The germline V gene has CDR1 SGHRS and CDR2 YFSETQ. Between the trimmed V and J ends, which lost 3 bases and 6 bases, there was a span of 10 bases. The CDR3 is 13 amino acids. With regard to this clone: Its antigen is currently unknown.

PCR employed 60 Vbeta and 13 Jbeta primers. Method: immunoSEQ multiplex PCR; TCRdb's copy keeps in-frame clones and lacks some. This table holds 200,000 to 250,000 clones, roughly 80% found once. The sequenced sample was PBMCs. V is TRBV5-1 and J is TRBJ2-1, with no clear D. The sequence was collected from a man in his forties in good health and CMV-seronegative. The CDR3 nucleotides read TGCGCCAGCAGCTCCTACTACATCAATGAGCAGTTCTTC. Translating it yields CASSSYYINEQFF.